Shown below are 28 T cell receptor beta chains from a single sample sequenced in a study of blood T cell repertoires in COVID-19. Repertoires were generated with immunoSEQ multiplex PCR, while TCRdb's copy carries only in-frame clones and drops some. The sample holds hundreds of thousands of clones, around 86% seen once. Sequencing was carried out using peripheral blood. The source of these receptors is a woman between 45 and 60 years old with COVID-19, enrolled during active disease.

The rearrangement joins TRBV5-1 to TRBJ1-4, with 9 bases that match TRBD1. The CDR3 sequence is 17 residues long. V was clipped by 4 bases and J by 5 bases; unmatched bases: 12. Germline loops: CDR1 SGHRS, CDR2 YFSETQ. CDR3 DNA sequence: TGCGCCAGCAGCGAGGGACAGGGCCTTGGGTACAATGAAAAACTGTTTTTT. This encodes CASSEGQGLGYNEKLFF.

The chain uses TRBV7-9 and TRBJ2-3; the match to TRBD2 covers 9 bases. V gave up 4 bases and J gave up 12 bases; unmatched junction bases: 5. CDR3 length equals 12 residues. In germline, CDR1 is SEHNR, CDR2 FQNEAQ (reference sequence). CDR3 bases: TGTGCCAGCAGCTCCCCTAGCGGGAAACAGTATTTT. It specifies CASSSPSGKQYF.

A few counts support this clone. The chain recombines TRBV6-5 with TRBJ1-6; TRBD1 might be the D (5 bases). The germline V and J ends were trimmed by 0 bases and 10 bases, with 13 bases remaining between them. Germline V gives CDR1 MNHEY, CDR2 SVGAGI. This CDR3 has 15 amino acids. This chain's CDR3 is CASSYSQGSRSPLHF. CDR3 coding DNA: TGTGCCAGCAGTTACTCCCAGGGATCGAGGTCACCCCTCCACTTT.

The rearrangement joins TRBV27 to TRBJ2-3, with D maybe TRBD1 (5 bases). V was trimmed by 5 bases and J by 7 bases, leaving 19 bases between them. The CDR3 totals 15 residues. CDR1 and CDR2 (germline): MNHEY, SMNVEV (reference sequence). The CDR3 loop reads CASSPFYLQENTQYF. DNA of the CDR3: TGTGCCAGCAGTCCATTCTACTTACAGGAAAATACGCAGTATTTT.

The CDR3 region is CASSTQLGVLNTEAFF. CDR3 coding DNA: TGTGCCAGCAGCACCCAGCTCGGGGTCTTGAACACTGAAGCTTTCTTT. The rearrangement links TRBV5-5 to TRBJ1-1; the D is unclear. V was cut by 4 bases and J by 0 bases, with 16 bases left in between. The CDR3 extends over 16 amino acids. The germline gives CDR1 SGHKS, CDR2 YYEKEE (reference sequence).

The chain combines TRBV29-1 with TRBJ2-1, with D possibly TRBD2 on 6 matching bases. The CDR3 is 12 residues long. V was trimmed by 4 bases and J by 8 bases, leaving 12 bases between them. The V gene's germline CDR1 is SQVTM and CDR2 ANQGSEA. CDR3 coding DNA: TGCAGCGTTGCGGGAGAGAGTTATGAGCAGTTCTTC. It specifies CSVAGESYEQFF.

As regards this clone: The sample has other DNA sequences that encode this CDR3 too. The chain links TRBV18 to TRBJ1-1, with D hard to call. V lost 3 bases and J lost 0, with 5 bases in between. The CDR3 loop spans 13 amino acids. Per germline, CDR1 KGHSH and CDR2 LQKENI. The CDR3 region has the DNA TGTGCCAGCTCACCTGGGCTGAACACTGAAGCTTTCTTT. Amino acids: CASSPGLNTEAFF.

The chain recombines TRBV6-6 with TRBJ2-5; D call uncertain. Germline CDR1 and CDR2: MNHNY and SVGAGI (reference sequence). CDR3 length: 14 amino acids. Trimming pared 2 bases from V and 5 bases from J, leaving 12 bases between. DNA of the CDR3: TGTGCCAGCAGTTACCGAGGAGAATCGGAGACCCAGTACTTC. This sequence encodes CASSYRGESETQYF.

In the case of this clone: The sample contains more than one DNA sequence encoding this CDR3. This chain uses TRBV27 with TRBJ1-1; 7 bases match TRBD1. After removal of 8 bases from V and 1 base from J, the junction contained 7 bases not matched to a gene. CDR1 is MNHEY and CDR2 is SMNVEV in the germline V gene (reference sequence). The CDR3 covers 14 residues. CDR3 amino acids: CASRRGQGNTEAFF. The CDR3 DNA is TGTGCCAGCCGTAGGGGGCAGGGGAACACTGAAGCTTTCTTT.

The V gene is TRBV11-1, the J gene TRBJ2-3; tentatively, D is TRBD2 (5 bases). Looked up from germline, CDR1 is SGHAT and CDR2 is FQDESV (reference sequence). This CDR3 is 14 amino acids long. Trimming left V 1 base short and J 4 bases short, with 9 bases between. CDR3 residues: CASSLEVASDTQYF. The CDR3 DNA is TGTGCCAGCAGCTTAGAGGTAGCGTCAGATACGCAGTATTTT.

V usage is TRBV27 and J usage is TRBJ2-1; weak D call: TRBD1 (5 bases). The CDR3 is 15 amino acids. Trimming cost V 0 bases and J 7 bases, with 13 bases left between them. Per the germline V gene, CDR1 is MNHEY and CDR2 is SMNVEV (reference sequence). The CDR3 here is CASSLSRSRDNEQFF. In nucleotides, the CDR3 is TGTGCCAGCAGTTTATCGAGGTCCAGGGATAATGAGCAGTTCTTC.

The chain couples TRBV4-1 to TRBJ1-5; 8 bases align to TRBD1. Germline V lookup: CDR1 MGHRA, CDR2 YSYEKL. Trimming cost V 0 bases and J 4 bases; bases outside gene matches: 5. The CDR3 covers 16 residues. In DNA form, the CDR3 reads TGCGCCAGCAGCCAAGATTTGGACAGGGTAAATCAGCCCCAGCATTTT. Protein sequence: CASSQDLDRVNQPQHF.

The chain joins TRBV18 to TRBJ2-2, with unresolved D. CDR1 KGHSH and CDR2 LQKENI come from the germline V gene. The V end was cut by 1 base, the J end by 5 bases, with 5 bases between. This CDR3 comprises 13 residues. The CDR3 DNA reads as TGTGCCAGCTCACCACGTTATACCGGGGAGCTGTTTTTT. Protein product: CASSPRYTGELFF.

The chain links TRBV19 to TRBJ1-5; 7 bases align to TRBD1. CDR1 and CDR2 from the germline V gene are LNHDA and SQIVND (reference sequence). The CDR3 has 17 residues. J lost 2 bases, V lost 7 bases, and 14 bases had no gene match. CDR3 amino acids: CASTTGARVSGNQPQHF. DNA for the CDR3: TGTGCCAGTACAACAGGGGCGAGAGTTTCGGGCAATCAGCCCCAGCATTTT.

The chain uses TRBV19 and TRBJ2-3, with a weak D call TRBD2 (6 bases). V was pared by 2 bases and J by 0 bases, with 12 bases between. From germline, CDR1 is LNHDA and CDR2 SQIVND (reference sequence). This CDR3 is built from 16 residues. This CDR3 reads CASSITGRSSTDTQYF. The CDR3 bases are TGTGCCAGTAGTATAACCGGGAGATCTAGCACAGATACGCAGTATTTT.

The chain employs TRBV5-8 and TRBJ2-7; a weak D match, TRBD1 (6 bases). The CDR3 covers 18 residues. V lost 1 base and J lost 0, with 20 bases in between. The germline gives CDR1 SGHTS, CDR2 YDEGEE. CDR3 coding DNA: TGTGCCAGCAGCTTGTACTTCGGGGACATATTAAGCTCCTACGAGCAGTACTTC. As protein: CASSLYFGDILSSYEQYF.

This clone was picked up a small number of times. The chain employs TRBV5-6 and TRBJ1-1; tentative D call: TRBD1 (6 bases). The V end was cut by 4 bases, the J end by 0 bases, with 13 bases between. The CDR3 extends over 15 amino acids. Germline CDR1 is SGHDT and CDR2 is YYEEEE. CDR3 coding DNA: TGTGCCAGCAGCCCAGAGACAGGCTTGAACACTGAAGCTTTCTTT. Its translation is CASSPETGLNTEAFF.

The CDR3 spells CASSQQGARETQYF. CDR3 DNA sequence: TGTGCCAGCAGCCAACAGGGGGCGCGGGAGACCCAGTACTTC. The rearrangement joins TRBV3-1 (or the pseudogene TRBV3-2) to TRBJ2-5; 8 bases agree with TRBD1. After removal of 2 bases from V and 5 bases from J, the junction contained 4 bases not matched to a gene. The CDR3 totals 14 residues. Germline V gene sequence: CDR1 LGHDT, CDR2 YNNKEL (reference sequence).

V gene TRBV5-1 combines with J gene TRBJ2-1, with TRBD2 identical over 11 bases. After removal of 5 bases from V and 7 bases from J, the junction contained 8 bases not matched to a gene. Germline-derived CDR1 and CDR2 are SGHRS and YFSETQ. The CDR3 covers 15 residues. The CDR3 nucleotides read TGCGCCAGCAGGACGGGACTAGCGGAGCTAAATGAGCAGTTCTTC. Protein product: CASRTGLAELNEQFF.

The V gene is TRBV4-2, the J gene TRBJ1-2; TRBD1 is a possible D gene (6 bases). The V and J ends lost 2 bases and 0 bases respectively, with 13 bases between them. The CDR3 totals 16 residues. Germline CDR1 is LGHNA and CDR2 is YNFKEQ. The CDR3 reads CASSQTTGPANYGYTF. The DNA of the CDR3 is TGTGCCAGCAGCCAAACGACAGGTCCAGCTAACTATGGCTACACCTTC.

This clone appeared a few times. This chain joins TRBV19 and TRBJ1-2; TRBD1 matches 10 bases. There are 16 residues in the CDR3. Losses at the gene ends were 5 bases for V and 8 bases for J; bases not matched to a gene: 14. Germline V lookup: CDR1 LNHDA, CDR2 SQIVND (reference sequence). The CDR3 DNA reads TGTGCCAGTAGTTTCGGCCGACAGGGGGCAGGGACCGGCTACACCTTC. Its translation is CASSFGRQGAGTGYTF. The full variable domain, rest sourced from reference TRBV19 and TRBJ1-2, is DGGITQSPKYLFRKEGQNVTLSCEQNLNHDAMYWYRQDPGQGLRLIYYSQIVNDFQKGDIAEGYSVSREKKESFPLTVTSAQKNPTAFYLCASSFGRQGAGTGYTFGSGTRLTVV.

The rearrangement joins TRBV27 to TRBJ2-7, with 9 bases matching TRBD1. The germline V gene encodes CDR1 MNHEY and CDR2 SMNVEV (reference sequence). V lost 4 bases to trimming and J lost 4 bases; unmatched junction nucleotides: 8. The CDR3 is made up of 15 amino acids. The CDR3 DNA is TGTGCCAGCAGTTCCATGGGACAGGGTACTTACGAGCAGTACTTC. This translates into CASSSMGQGTYEQYF.

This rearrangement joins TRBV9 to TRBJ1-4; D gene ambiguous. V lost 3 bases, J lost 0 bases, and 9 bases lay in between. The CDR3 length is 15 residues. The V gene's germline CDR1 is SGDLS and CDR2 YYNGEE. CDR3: CASSAHRATNEKLFF. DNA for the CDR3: TGTGCCAGCAGCGCCCACAGAGCAACTAATGAAAAACTGTTTTTT.

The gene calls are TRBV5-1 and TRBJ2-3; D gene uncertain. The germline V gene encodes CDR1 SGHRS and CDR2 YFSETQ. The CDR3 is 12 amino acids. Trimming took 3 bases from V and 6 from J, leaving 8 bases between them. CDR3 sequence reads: CASSWPSDTQYF. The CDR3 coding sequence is TGCGCCAGCAGCTGGCCATCCGATACGCAGTATTTT.

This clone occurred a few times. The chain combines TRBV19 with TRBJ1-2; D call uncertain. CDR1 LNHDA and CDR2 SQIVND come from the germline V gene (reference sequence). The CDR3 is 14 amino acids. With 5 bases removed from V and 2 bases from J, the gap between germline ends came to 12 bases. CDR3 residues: CASSWEGGNYGYTF. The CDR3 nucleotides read TGTGCCAGTAGTTGGGAAGGAGGAAACTATGGCTACACCTTC. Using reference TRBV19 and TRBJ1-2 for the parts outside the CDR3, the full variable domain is DGGITQSPKYLFRKEGQNVTLSCEQNLNHDAMYWYRQDPGQGLRLIYYSQIVNDFQKGDIAEGYSVSREKKESFPLTVTSAQKNPTAFYLCASSWEGGNYGYTFGSGTRLTVV.

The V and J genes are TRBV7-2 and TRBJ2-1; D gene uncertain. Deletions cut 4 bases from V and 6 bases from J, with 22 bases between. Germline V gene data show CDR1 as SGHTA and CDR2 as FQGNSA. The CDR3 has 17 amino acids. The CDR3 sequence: CASSSFASDTVSNEQFF. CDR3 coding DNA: TGTGCCAGCAGCTCTTTTGCGTCCGATACTGTATCCAATGAGCAGTTCTTC. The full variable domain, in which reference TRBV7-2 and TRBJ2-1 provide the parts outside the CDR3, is GAGVSQSPSNKVTEKGKDVELRCDPISGHTALYWYRQSLGQGLEFLIYFQGNSAPDKSGLPSDRFSAERTGGSVSTLTIQRTQQEDSAVYLCASSSFASDTVSNEQFFGPGTRLTVL.

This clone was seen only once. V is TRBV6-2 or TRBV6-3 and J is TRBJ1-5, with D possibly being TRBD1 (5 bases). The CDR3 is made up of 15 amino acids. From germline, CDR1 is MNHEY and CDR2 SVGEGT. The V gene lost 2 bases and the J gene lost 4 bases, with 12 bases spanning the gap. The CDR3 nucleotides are TGTGCCAGCAGTTACGCCAGGGCTCCGAATCAGCCCCAGCATTTT. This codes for CASSYARAPNQPQHF.

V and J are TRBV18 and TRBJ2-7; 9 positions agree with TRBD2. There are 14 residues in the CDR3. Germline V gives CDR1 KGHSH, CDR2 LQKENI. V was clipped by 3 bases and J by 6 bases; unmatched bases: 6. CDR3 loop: CASSPRREGSEQYF. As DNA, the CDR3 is TGTGCCAGCTCACCGCGGCGGGAGGGGAGCGAGCAGTACTTC.